The rows below give T cell receptor beta chains drawn from one sample of a study of shared clonotypes between healthy human individuals. TCRdb's table, derived via immunoSEQ multiplex PCR, lists solely in-frame clones and lacks some. The table lists roughly 590,000 clones, about 95% of them singletons, with roughly 0.1% in the top ten. The sequenced sample was naive CD8+ T cells sorted from blood. Receptors originate from a woman aged 25-40 years in good health. Both conserved end residues are part of each CDR3. D genes are given only for firm matches. The size field is filled for only some rows; it gives once, few, many or a size class.

TRBJ2-2	.	TRBV29-1	TRBD2	TGCAGCGCCATAGCGGGAGACACCGGGGAGCTGTTTTTT	CSAIAGDTGELFF
TRBJ2-1	once	TRBV4-1	.	TGCGCCAGCAGCCAAGATAATTGGAATGAGCAGTTCTTC	CASSQDNWNEQFF
TRBJ1-5	.	TRBV7-3	.	TGTGCCAGCAGCTTTCCCGCCGTCGTAACTAGCAATCAGCCCCAGCATTTT	CASSFPAVVTSNQPQHF
TRBJ2-2	.	TRBV13	.	TGTGCCAGCAGCTTAGGCCGGGGGTTAGGCACCGGGGAGCTGTTTTTT	CASSLGRGLGTGELFF
TRBJ2-1	.	TRBV15	TRBD2	TGTGCCACCTTACGGGCGGGAGGGGCAAATGAGCAGTTCTTC	CATLRAGGANEQFF
TRBJ2-2	.	TRBV19	.	TGTGCCAGTAGTATAGACGGCAACACCGGGGAGCTGTTTTTT	CASSIDGNTGELFF
TRBJ1-1	.	TRBV11-3	.	TGTGCCAGCAGCTCAGGGGTGAACACTGAAGCTTTCTTT	CASSSGVNTEAFF
TRBJ2-5	.	TRBV5-1	.	TGCGCCAGCAGCTTGAATCCTTACCAAGAGACCCAGTACTTC	CASSLNPYQETQYF
TRBJ2-1	.	TRBV28	TRBD2	TGTGCCAGCAGTTTTCTAGCGGGGCACGCTGAGCAGTTCTTC	CASSFLAGHAEQFF
TRBJ2-2	.	TRBV27	.	TGTGCCAGCAGTTCGGGTATGAACACCGGGGAGCTGTTTTTT	CASSSGMNTGELFF
TRBJ2-7	.	TRBV27	.	TGTGCCAGCAGTTCAGATCTCTACGAGCAGTACTTC	CASSSDLYEQYF
TRBJ2-2	.	TRBV7-6	TRBD2	TGTGCCAGCAGCTCTAGCGGGAGTGACACCGGGGAGCTGTTTTTT	CASSSSGSDTGELFF
TRBJ1-5	.	TRBV19	TRBD1	TGTGCCAGTAGTATTAGGGACAGGGCTCAGCCCCAGCATTTT	CASSIRDRAQPQHF
TRBJ1-2	few	TRBV4-1	.	TGCGCCAGCAGCCAAGAGGGCAGGATTCATGGCTACACCTTC	CASSQEGRIHGYTF
TRBJ2-2	.	TRBV5-6	TRBD2	TGTGCCAGCAGCTTGGAGACTAGCGGGCGTACCGGGGAGCTGTTTTTT	CASSLETSGRTGELFF
TRBJ2-3	.	TRBV27	TRBD1	TGTGCCAGCAGTGACAGGGGTCCGCAGTATTTT	CASSDRGPQYF
TRBJ2-7	once	TRBV7-7	.	TGTGCCAGCAGCGACGGTATACTCAACGAGCAGTACTTC	CASSDGILNEQYF
TRBJ2-1	.	TRBV7-9	.	TGTGCCAGCAGAGGGATAGTGTCCTACAATGAGCAGTTCTTC	CASRGIVSYNEQFF
TRBJ1-1	.	TRBV30	.	TGTGCCTGGAGTGTCAGGGCGAACACTGAAGCTTTCTTT	CAWSVRANTEAFF
TRBJ2-1	.	TRBV9	TRBD2	TGTGCCAGCAGCGGACTAGCGGGAGGCGGGGCCTACAATGAGCAGTTCTTC	CASSGLAGGGAYNEQFF
TRBJ1-3	.	TRBV4-2	.	TGTGCCAGCAGCCAAACGCCTAGGGGCTCTGGAAACACCATATATTTT	CASSQTPRGSGNTIYF
TRBJ2-3	.	TRBV6-5	TRBD2	TGTGCCAGCAGCCCCTTGCGGGAGGGCCAAGATACGCAGTATTTT	CASSPLREGQDTQYF
TRBJ1-5	few	TRBV5-6	.	TGTGCCAGCACGTGGGGGGGATCAGGCAATCAGCCCCAGCATTTT	CASTWGGSGNQPQHF
TRBJ2-3	.	TRBV19	.	TGTGCCAGTAGTCCCCCGTCCCAGGGGTTTAAAGCAGATACGCAGTATTTT	CASSPPSQGFKADTQYF
TRBJ2-1	.	TRBV7-9	TRBD2	TGTGCCAGCAGCCGTAGCGGGAGGTCCCACAATGAGCAGTTCTTC	CASSRSGRSHNEQFF
TRBJ1-4	once	TRBV4-1	.	TGCGCCAGCAGCCCGGGACCGGGTAATGAAAAACTGTTTTTT	CASSPGPGNEKLFF
TRBJ1-1	.	TRBV4-1	.	TGCGCCAGCAGCCTTATTTTTGGGGTAGCTGAAGCTTTCTTT	CASSLIFGVAEAFF
TRBJ1-2	.	TRBV9	.	TGTGCCAGCAGCGTAGCGGACAGCTCCTATGGCTACACCTTC	CASSVADSSYGYTF
TRBJ2-1	.	TRBV4-1	TRBD2	TGCGCCAGCAGCCATTTGAGCGGGAGTAATGAGCAGTTCTTC	CASSHLSGSNEQFF
TRBJ2-7	.	TRBV2	.	TGTGCCAGCAGCGCAGGAGGGAGCTCCTACGAGCAGTACTTC	CASSAGGSSYEQYF
TRBJ2-5	.	TRBV27	TRBD2	TGTGCCAGCAGTTTAACCGGGGGGAGGGACCAGTACTTC	CASSLTGGRDQYF
TRBJ2-7	.	TRBV5-1	.	TGCGCCAGCAGCTTGAAAGACAGCCCACGCTCCTACGAGCAGTACTTC	CASSLKDSPRSYEQYF
TRBJ2-7	.	TRBV7-9	TRBD1	TGTGCCAGCAGCTTACCAGGGGGCTACGAGCAGTACTTC	CASSLPGGYEQYF